These T cell receptor beta chains were read from a single sample in a study of blood T cell repertoires in COVID-19. TCRdb's copy holds only in-frame clones and misses some; the assay was immunoSEQ multiplex PCR. The sample includes roughly 220,000 clones, about 80% seen only once; the top ten take 15%. Specimen: PBMCs or T cells enriched from blood (not recorded which). The origin of the receptors is a man aged 35 to 55 who had recovered from COVID-19. Each CDR3 is given with its conserved first and last residue. Each record gives: V gene, clone size, D gene, J gene, CDR3 protein, CDR3 DNA. A D gene is named only where the DNA matches it firmly. Clone size is given for some rows only: seen once, a few or many times, or a class if the clone is expanded.

v_gene: TRBV5-1; abundance: -; d_gene: TRBD2; j_gene: TRBJ2-1; CDR3aa: CASSPGTTHNEQFF; CDR3nt: TGCGCCAGCAGCCCCGGGACTACGCACAATGAGCAGTTCTTC
v_gene: TRBV7-9; abundance: -; d_gene: TRBD1; j_gene: TRBJ1-5; CDR3aa: CASSPVGQGNQPQHF; CDR3nt: TGTGCCAGCAGCCCAGTAGGACAGGGGAATCAGCCCCAGCATTTT
v_gene: TRBV7-2; abundance: -; d_gene: TRBD1; j_gene: TRBJ2-5; CDR3aa: CASTRQGGPQETQYF; CDR3nt: TGTGCCAGCACTCGACAGGGGGGCCCCCAAGAGACCCAGTACTTC
v_gene: TRBV7-2; abundance: few; d_gene: -; j_gene: TRBJ2-7; CDR3aa: CASSLEPGVGEQYF; CDR3nt: TGTGCCAGCAGCTTAGAACCGGGGGTAGGGGAGCAGTACTTC
v_gene: TRBV30; abundance: -; d_gene: TRBD1; j_gene: TRBJ1-1; CDR3aa: CAWRQGWNTEAFF; CDR3nt: TGTGCCTGGCGACAGGGGTGGAACACTGAAGCTTTCTTT
v_gene: TRBV5-4; abundance: -; d_gene: -; j_gene: TRBJ2-2; CDR3aa: CASSLDRPNTGELFF; CDR3nt: TGTGCCAGCAGCTTGGACAGACCGAACACCGGGGAGCTGTTTTTT
v_gene: TRBV6-5; abundance: -; d_gene: -; j_gene: TRBJ1-1; CDR3aa: CASSYRDMNTEAFF; CDR3nt: TGTGCCAGCAGTTATCGAGACATGAACACTGAAGCTTTCTTT
v_gene: TRBV11-2; abundance: -; d_gene: -; j_gene: TRBJ1-6; CDR3aa: CASSTPRRRALHF; CDR3nt: TGTGCCAGCAGCACCCCTCGACGTCGGGCCCTCCACTTT
v_gene: TRBV19; abundance: -; d_gene: -; j_gene: TRBJ1-1; CDR3aa: CASSMVRTRAFF; CDR3nt: TGTGCCAGTAGTATGGTCAGGACTCGAGCTTTCTTT
v_gene: TRBV11-1; abundance: once; d_gene: -; j_gene: TRBJ2-5; CDR3aa: CASRRDPTPGETQYF; CDR3nt: TGTGCCAGCAGACGAGACCCAACGCCGGGTGAGACCCAGTACTTC
v_gene: TRBV5-4; abundance: few; d_gene: TRBD2; j_gene: TRBJ2-5; CDR3aa: CASRRTSGVQETQYF; CDR3nt: TGTGCCAGCAGGCGGACTAGCGGGGTACAAGAGACCCAGTACTTC
v_gene: TRBV19; abundance: few; d_gene: TRBD1; j_gene: TRBJ2-2; CDR3aa: CASSIGLQGASGELFF; CDR3nt: TGTGCCAGTAGTATAGGCCTACAGGGGGCCTCCGGGGAGCTGTTTTTT
v_gene: TRBV5-4; abundance: -; d_gene: -; j_gene: TRBJ1-1; CDR3aa: CASSLEGLPPAEAFF; CDR3nt: TGTGCCAGCAGCTTGGAGGGGCTCCCACCAGCCGAAGCTTTCTTT
v_gene: TRBV7-6; abundance: -; d_gene: -; j_gene: TRBJ2-3; CDR3aa: CASSPSVTDTQYF; CDR3nt: TGTGCCAGCAGCCCGTCAGTCACAGATACGCAGTATTTT
v_gene: TRBV4-3; abundance: -; d_gene: -; j_gene: TRBJ1-6; CDR3aa: CASSQSAAVDSPLHF; CDR3nt: TGCGCCAGCAGCCAATCCGCGGCTGTGGATTCACCCCTCCACTTT
v_gene: TRBV5-1; abundance: -; d_gene: TRBD2; j_gene: TRBJ2-3; CDR3aa: CASSPGLDTDTQYF; CDR3nt: TGCGCCAGCAGCCCTGGACTAGACACAGATACGCAGTATTTT
v_gene: TRBV4-1; abundance: once; d_gene: TRBD1; j_gene: TRBJ1-2; CDR3aa: CASSQTITGAPNYGYTF; CDR3nt: TGCGCCAGCAGCCAGACTATCACAGGGGCCCCTAACTATGGCTACACCTTC
v_gene: TRBV21-1; abundance: -; d_gene: -; j_gene: TRBJ1-2; CDR3aa: CASSKALCEFQGAHLGYTF; CDR3nt: TGTGCCAGCAGCAAAGCGCTTTGTGAGTTTCAGGGGGCGCATCTTGGCTACACCTTC
v_gene: TRBV3-1/TRBV3-2; abundance: -; d_gene: TRBD1; j_gene: TRBJ1-5; CDR3aa: CASSPRDRDGECNQPQHF; CDR3nt: TGTGCCAGCAGCCCCCGGGACAGGGACGGTGAATGCAATCAGCCCCAGCATTTT
v_gene: TRBV27; abundance: -; d_gene: TRBD1; j_gene: TRBJ1-5; CDR3aa: CASSLGPGTGGHQPQHF; CDR3nt: TGTGCCAGCAGTTTAGGGCCCGGGACAGGGGGCCATCAGCCCCAGCATTTT
v_gene: TRBV4-2; abundance: -; d_gene: TRBD1; j_gene: TRBJ1-4; CDR3aa: CASSQLTGGANEKLFF; CDR3nt: TGTGCCAGCAGCCAACTTACAGGGGGCGCGAATGAAAAACTGTTTTTT
v_gene: TRBV28; abundance: -; d_gene: TRBD1; j_gene: TRBJ2-5; CDR3aa: CASSTGQSRETQYF; CDR3nt: TGTGCCAGCAGTACGGGACAGTCAAGGGAGACCCAGTACTTC